The present TCR beta chain was sequenced within a study of CD8+ T cells in alopecia areata. A note on this clone: Its antigen is not known.

Punch biopsies of lesional scalp, plus peripheral blood, were taken from alopecia areata patients. Study findings and constraints: There were also resident alphabeta T cells of normal skin sequenced in scalp samples. For lesional scalp, especially alopecia totalis/universalis, clonality was higher than in normal scalp.

Sequencing used cDNA as its template, made by extracting RNA and reverse transcribing it. The protocol was immunoSEQ multiplex PCR, while the TCRdb copy is restricted to in-frame clones and leaves out a portion. The data show about 180,000 clones, with 63% seen just once and 1.5% to 2% held by the top ten. Germline V gene lookup returns CDR1 SNHLY and CDR2 FYNNEI. The V end was cut by 4 bases, the J end by 8 bases, with 12 bases between. This CDR3 region has 13 residues. This rearrangement joins TRBV2 to TRBJ2-1; D is perhaps TRBD1 (7 bases). The clonotype was recovered from a human donor with alopecia areata. Specimen: CD4+ T cells sorted from blood, collected at week 0. CDR3 sequence: CASSVQGGHEQFF. As DNA, the CDR3 is TGTGCCAGCAGTGTCCAGGGGGGCCATGAGCAGTTCTTC.